These 32 T cell receptor beta chains share one sample of origin, sequenced in a study of blood T cells in healthy people across ages. Using a J-beta primer mix together with a sample-barcoded 5' primer, a second PCR was run for about 7 to 12 cycles. Each CDR3 protein is one row after TCRdb ran MiXCR on the 5' RACE reads. This sample has 1.5 million to 2 million distinct CDR3 sequences; over 25% occur once, and the top ten carry roughly 8%. The sample consisted of blood. Every receptor here comes from a young woman in good health.

This clonotype was counted a few times. V gene TRBV7-9 combines with J gene TRBJ2-1; 7 nucleotides align to TRBD2. CDR3 size: 16 residues. Losses at the gene ends were 3 bases for V and 8 bases for J; bases not matched to a gene: 13. The germline CDR1 and CDR2 sequences are SEHNR and FQNEAQ (reference sequence). The CDR3 here is CASSFPMGREYHEQFF. The DNA for the CDR3 is TGTGCCAGCAGCTTCCCTATGGGGCGGGAGTACCATGAGCAGTTCTTC.

The CDR3 nucleotides read TGTGCCAGCAGTTTTACCCCGGGACGGGGGGAGGAAGGCTACACCTTC. Amino acids: CASSFTPGRGEEGYTF. The rearrangement links TRBV7-9 to TRBJ1-2; tentatively, D is TRBD1 (5 bases). Germline CDR1 is SEHNR and CDR2 is FQNEAQ (reference sequence). The CDR3 consists of 16 residues. The ends were cut back, 6 bases at V and 8 bases at J, with 25 bases in the middle.

Turning to this clonotype: Germline and junction disagree at one end, which may indicate a read error. V and J are TRBV13 and TRBJ2-3; a possible D gene is TRBD2 (5 bases). Germline values: CDR1 PRHDT, CDR2 FYEKMQ (reference sequence). This CDR3 is built from 13 residues. CDR3 sequence (DNA): TGTACCAGCAGCCCAGACGGCCGGGGTACGCAGTATTTT. This translates into CTSSPDGRGTQYF.

This clonotype was counted between two and nine times. V usage is TRBV21-1 and J usage is TRBJ2-1; the D segment call TRBD1 is taken from the table without a DNA check. TRBV21-1 is termed a pseudogene. The CDR3 totals 15 residues. In nucleotides, the CDR3 is TGTGCCAGCACCAAGACAGGGGAAGAGGGCAATGAGCAGTTCTTC. It is translated as CASTKTGEEGNEQFF.

The table lists this clonotype with a few counts. This chain uses TRBV20-1 with TRBJ2-2, with D perhaps matching TRBD2 (5 bases). The CDR3 runs 14 residues. V was trimmed by 5 bases and J by 2 bases, leaving 12 bases between them. The germline CDR1 and CDR2 sequences are DFQATT and SNEGSKA (reference sequence). The CDR3 is CSALRADNTGELFF. CDR3 bases: TGCAGTGCTCTCCGAGCGGACAACACCGGGGAGCTGTTTTTT.

The genes are TRBV20-1 and TRBJ2-1; 15 bases map to TRBD2. Germline V gives CDR1 DFQATT, CDR2 SNEGSKA (reference sequence). CDR3 length equals 19 residues. V shed 2 bases and J 2 bases; nucleotides not matched to a gene: 10. As DNA, the CDR3 is TGCAGTGCTAGATCCCCCGGGACTAGCGGGGGGAGGGCCTACAATGAGCAGTTCTTC. Its translation: CSARSPGTSGGRAYNEQFF.

This clonotype was found many times. The chain is built from TRBV24-1 and TRBJ2-3; D call uncertain. V gave up 3 bases and J gave up 4 bases, with 7 bases separating them. The CDR3 has 13 residues. Germline V gene lookup returns CDR1 KGHDR and CDR2 SFDVKD. CDR3 region: CATSDANSDTQYF. CDR3 DNA sequence: TGTGCCACCAGTGATGCGAACTCAGATACGCAGTATTTT.

This clonotype came up many times. J is TRBJ2-3 and V is TRBV12-3 or TRBV12-4; 11 bases match TRBD1. This CDR3 comprises 13 residues. Germline trimming cut 7 bases from V and 5 bases from J; bases unmatched to any gene: 2. For the CDR3, the DNA is TGTGCCAGCAAGGGGACAGGGGGAGATACGCAGTATTTT. As protein: CASKGTGGDTQYF.

This chain joins TRBV18 and TRBJ1-5; no definite D call. V lost 6 bases to trimming and J lost 0 bases, with 9 bases between them. The CDR3 is 14 amino acids. Germline CDR1 and CDR2: KGHSH and LQKENI. The CDR3 here is CASSLVNSNQPQHF. The CDR3 bases are TGTGCCAGCTCCCTGGTAAATAGCAATCAGCCCCAGCATTTT. Drawing the rest from reference TRBV18 and TRBJ1-5, the complete variable domain is NAGVMQNPRHLVRRRGQEARLRCSPMKGHSHVYWYRQLPEEGLKFMVYLQKENIIDESGMPKERFSAEFPKEGPSILRIQQVVRGDSAAYFCASSLVNSNQPQHFGDGTRLSIL.

This clonotype showed up many times. J is TRBJ2-7 and V is TRBV6-5; D assignment may be TRBD1 or TRBD2 (5 bases each). There are 14 residues in the CDR3. CDR1 and CDR2 from the germline V gene are MNHEY and SVGAGI. With 6 bases removed from V and 1 base from J, the gap between germline ends came to 13 bases. The chain's CDR3 is CASSYGGGSYEQYF. The CDR3 DNA reads as TGTGCCAGCAGCTACGGTGGGGGTTCCTACGAGCAGTACTTC.

This clonotype was seen ten or more times. The chain has TRBV18 and TRBJ2-7; 9 bases map to TRBD2. V dropped 4 bases and J dropped 4; count of bases not matched to a gene: 8. The CDR3 length is 15 residues. Per germline, CDR1 KGHSH and CDR2 LQKENI. The CDR3 coding sequence is TGTGCCAGCTCACAACGGGCAGCGGGGGGATACGAGCAGTACTTC. This translates into CASSQRAAGGYEQYF.

The sample holds a few counts of this clonotype. This chain joins TRBV20-1 and TRBJ1-1; D unresolved. CDR1 DFQATT and CDR2 SNEGSKA come from the germline V gene (reference sequence). Trimming shortened V by 7 bases and J by 1 base, and 16 bases separated the two germline ends. This CDR3 comprises 14 residues. CDR3 DNA sequence: TGCAGTGTGCGGAAGAACCTCGGGAACACTGAAGCTTTCTTT. Translation gives CSVRKNLGNTEAFF.

A remark on this clonotype: The junction differs from germline at one of its ends, possibly a read error. The chain links TRBV9 to TRBJ1-5; D is undetermined. This CDR3 has 15 amino acids. CDR1 SGDLS and CDR2 YYNGEE come from the germline V gene. The CDR3 DNA reads as TGTGCCGGCAGCGTAGGGATCTATAGCAATCAGCCCCAGCATTTT. Translation gives CAGSVGIYSNQPQHF. Supplemented by reference TRBV9 and TRBJ1-5, the full variable domain reads DSGVTQTPKHLITATGQRVTLRCSPRSGDLSVYWYQQSLDQGLQFLIQYYNGEERAKGNILERFSAQQFPDLHSELNLSSLELGDSALYFCAGSVGIYSNQPQHFGDGTRLSIL.

The rearrangement uses TRBV14 and TRBJ2-1; D remains unclear. V gave up 4 bases and J gave up 3 bases, with 7 bases separating them. CDR1 and CDR2 (germline): SGHDN, FVKESK. This CDR3 is built from 13 residues. CDR3 loop: CASSRQIYNEQFF. CDR3 coding DNA: TGTGCCAGCAGCCGCCAAATCTACAATGAGCAGTTCTTC.

The sample holds a few counts of this clonotype. The V call is TRBV7-2, the J call TRBJ2-7, with TRBD1 matching 10 bases. The CDR3 extends over 15 amino acids. The V gene end was trimmed by 5 bases and the J gene end by 5 bases; junction bases not matched to a gene: 9. Germline CDR1 SGHTA, CDR2 FQGNSA. CDR3 nucleotide sequence: TGTGCCAGCAGCCCGAGAGGGACAGGGGTGAACGAGCAGTACTTC. It is translated as CASSPRGTGVNEQYF.

The chain combines TRBV20-1 with TRBJ1-4, with D maybe TRBD1 (5 bases). V gave up 1 base and J gave up 4 bases, with 10 bases separating them. Germline V lookup: CDR1 DFQATT, CDR2 SNEGSKA (reference sequence). The CDR3 is 14 residues long. The CDR3 coding sequence is TGCAGTGCTAGAGCTTGGGGGTTTAATGAAAAACTGTTTTTT. This codes for CSARAWGFNEKLFF.

This clonotype was seen only a few times. The chain couples TRBV12-3 or TRBV12-4 to TRBJ1-5, with a possible D match to TRBD1 (5 bases). The CDR3 spans 14 residues. V shed 5 bases and J shed 2 bases, with 10 bases lying between them. CDR3: CASSQGPGNQPQHF. CDR3 sequence (DNA): TGTGCCAGCAGTCAGGGCCCGGGCAATCAGCCCCAGCATTTT.

The chain couples TRBV20-1 to TRBJ1-1; D uncertain. V lost 4 bases and J lost 2, with 11 bases in between. Looked up from germline, CDR1 is DFQATT and CDR2 is SNEGSKA (reference sequence). This CDR3 comprises 13 residues. For the CDR3, the DNA is TGCAGTGCTATGGAGGAGGGCAACACTGAAGCTTTCTTT. It specifies CSAMEEGNTEAFF.

This clonotype was found many times. The V gene is TRBV5-1, the J gene TRBJ1-2; TRBD1 matches at 7 bases. V lost 4 bases and J lost 0; bases outside the gene matches: 6. The CDR3 runs to 15 residues. Germline V gene data show CDR1 as SGHRS and CDR2 as YFSETQ. CDR3 DNA sequence: TGCGCCAGCAGCAACGGACAGGACGCTAACTATGGCTACACCTTC. Protein product: CASSNGQDANYGYTF.

The rearrangement joins TRBV20-1 to TRBJ2-1; 12 nucleotides match TRBD2. This CDR3 is built from 18 residues. The trim removed 0 bases at V and 4 bases at J, leaving 10 bases unmatched. CDR1 DFQATT and CDR2 SNEGSKA come from the germline V gene (reference sequence). The DNA for the CDR3 is TGCAGTGCTAGAGATTCCTCCTCTAGCGGGAGGGAGTACAATGAGCAGTTCTTC. Translated, it gives CSARDSSSSGREYNEQFF.

The chain's CDR3 is CAISTGTGFEDTQYF. The CDR3 DNA reads as TGTGCCATCAGCACCGGGACAGGTTTCGAAGATACGCAGTATTTT. The V call is TRBV10-3, the J call TRBJ2-3; the match to TRBD1 covers 8 bases. J lost 5 bases, V lost 6 bases, and 10 bases had no gene match. CDR1 ENHRY and CDR2 SYGVKD come from the germline V gene. This CDR3 contains 15 residues.

Only a few counts were recorded for this clonotype. The V gene is TRBV7-3, the J gene TRBJ2-1, with 8 positions matching TRBD1. The trim removed 2 bases at V and 5 bases at J, leaving 2 bases unmatched. Per the germline V gene, CDR1 is SGHTA and CDR2 is FQGTGA. The CDR3 is 14 amino acids. The DNA of the CDR3 is TGTGCCAGCAGCTTACAGGGGGCGAACAATGAGCAGTTCTTC. The encoded protein is CASSLQGANNEQFF.

This clonotype was observed a few times. This rearrangement joins TRBV28 to TRBJ1-1; TRBD1 matches at 9 bases. CDR1 MDHEN and CDR2 SYDVKM come from the germline V gene. The CDR3 loop spans 16 amino acids. After removal of 4 bases from V and 3 bases from J, the junction contained 9 bases not matched to a gene. The CDR3 bases are TGTGCCAGCAGTTCCTGGACAGGGGTGAGGGACACTGAAGCTTTCTTT. Protein sequence: CASSSWTGVRDTEAFF.

This clonotype was seen a few times. The V gene is TRBV7-9, the J gene TRBJ2-3; 8 bases match TRBD1. V lost 5 bases, J lost 3 bases, and 7 bases stayed unmatched. The CDR3 is made up of 15 amino acids. The V gene's germline CDR1 is SEHNR and CDR2 FQNEAQ (reference sequence). For the CDR3, the DNA is TGTGCCAGCAGCGCCCCGGGACAGGAAACAGATACGCAGTATTTT. The encoded protein is CASSAPGQETDTQYF.

J is TRBJ1-3 and V is TRBV4-1; unclear D gene. The CDR3 has 16 residues. The V gene lost 0 bases and the J gene lost 8 bases, with 17 bases spanning the gap. Germline V gene data show CDR1 as MGHRA and CDR2 as YSYEKL. CDR3 residues: CASSQDAQSGWDTIYF. The DNA of the CDR3 is TGCGCCAGCAGCCAAGATGCCCAAAGTGGCTGGGACACCATATATTTT.

The rearrangement links TRBV19 to TRBJ1-5; D not certain. This CDR3 spans 14 amino acids. Trimming took 1 base from V and 6 from J, leaving 10 bases between them. Germline assignment: CDR1 LNHDA and CDR2 SQIVND (reference sequence). CDR3 amino acids: CASSIGGSGQPQHF. Written as DNA, the CDR3 is TGTGCCAGTAGTATAGGGGGATCCGGTCAGCCCCAGCATTTT.

The chain employs TRBV12-2 and TRBJ1-2. TRBV12-2 corresponds to a pseudogene. The CDR3 is made up of 12 amino acids. CDR3 amino acids: CASRLVGYGYTF. CDR3 sequence (DNA): TGTGCAAGTCGCTTAGTAGGGTATGGCTACACCTTC.

This chain links TRBV5-6 with TRBJ1-1, with TRBD1 as a possible D gene (6 bases). The length of the CDR3 is 16 residues. Trimming stripped 1 base from V and 4 bases from J, with 17 bases between. Germline V lookup: CDR1 SGHDT, CDR2 YYEEEE. Here the CDR3 DNA reads TGTGCCAGCAGCTTGTTACAGGGAGGCGGGCGCACTGAAGCTTTCTTT. This translates into CASSLLQGGGRTEAFF.

J is TRBJ2-7 and V is TRBV20-1, with 7 bases matching TRBD2. J lost 5 bases, V lost 1 base, and 11 bases had no gene match. Per the germline V gene, CDR1 is DFQATT and CDR2 is SNEGSKA (reference sequence). The CDR3 has 15 residues. CDR3 bases: TGCAGTGCTAGAGGGGGCAGGGCTAGCGGAGACGAGCAGTACTTC. Protein sequence: CSARGGRASGDEQYF.

On this clonotype: Germline and junction disagree at one end, which may indicate a read error. This rearrangement joins TRBV20-1 to TRBJ2-3; D ambiguous. Per germline, CDR1 DFQATT and CDR2 SNEGSKA (reference sequence). CDR3 size: 14 residues. The DNA for the CDR3 is TGCAGTGCTACCGGGCCTCTGGGGTCAGATACGCGGTATTTT. Translation: CSATGPLGSDTRYF.

This clonotype was counted at least ten times. The V and J genes are TRBV25-1 and TRBJ2-5, with 7 bases identical to TRBD1. CDR1 and CDR2 from the germline V gene are MGHDK and SYGVNS. V trimming: 2 bases; J trimming: 3 bases; junction bases outside the gene matches: 12. The CDR3 extends over 17 amino acids. CDR3 nucleotide sequence: TGTGCCAGCAGTGAACGTCGGCAGACAGGGACAAAAGAGACCCAGTACTTC. Translated, it gives CASSERRQTGTKETQYF.

The table lists this clonotype with a few counts. The CDR3 DNA reads as TGCAGCGTTCTCGACAGGGACACTGAAGCTTTCTTT. This encodes CSVLDRDTEAFF. The V gene is TRBV29-1, the J gene TRBJ1-1; TRBD1 agrees at 7 bases. This CDR3 has 12 amino acids. Trimming cost V 5 bases and J 3 bases; bases outside gene matches: 3. Germline V gene sequence: CDR1 SQVTM, CDR2 ANQGSEA. Complete variable domain (other parts from reference TRBV29-1 and TRBJ1-1): SAVISQKPSRDICQRGTSLTIQCQVDSQVTMMFWYRQQPGQSLTLIATANQGSEATYESGFVIDKFPISRPNLTFSTLTVSNMSPEDSSIYLCSVLDRDTEAFFGQGTRLTVV.